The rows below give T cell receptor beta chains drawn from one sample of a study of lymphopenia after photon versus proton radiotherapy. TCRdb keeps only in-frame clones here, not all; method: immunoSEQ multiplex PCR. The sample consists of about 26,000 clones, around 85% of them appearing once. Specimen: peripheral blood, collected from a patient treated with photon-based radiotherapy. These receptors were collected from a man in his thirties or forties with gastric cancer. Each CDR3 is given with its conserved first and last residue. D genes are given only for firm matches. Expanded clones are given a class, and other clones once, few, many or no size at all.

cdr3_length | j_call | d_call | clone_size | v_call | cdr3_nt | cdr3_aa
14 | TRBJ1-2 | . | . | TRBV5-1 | TGCGCCAGCAGCTCCGGGACCGATAACTATGGCTACACCTTC | CASSSGTDNYGYTF
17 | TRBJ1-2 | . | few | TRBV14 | TGTGCCAGCAGCCAAGAGGTCCCGTGGACAGTAAACTATGGCTACACCTTC | CASSQEVPWTVNYGYTF
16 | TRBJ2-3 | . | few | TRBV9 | TGTGCCAGCAGCGTAGGAATTAGTGGGTTCACAGATACGCAGTATTTT | CASSVGISGFTDTQYF
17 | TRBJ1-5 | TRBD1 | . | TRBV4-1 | TGCGCCAGCAGCCAAGATCGGCAGGGGGCGAGCAATCAGCCCCAGCATTTT | CASSQDRQGASNQPQHF
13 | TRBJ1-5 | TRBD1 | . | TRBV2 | TGTGCCAGCAGGGCTACAGGGGTACAGCCCCAGCATTTT | CASRATGVQPQHF
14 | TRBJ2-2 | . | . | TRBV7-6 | TGTGCCAGCAGCTTACAGACTAACACCGGGGAGCTGTTTTTT | CASSLQTNTGELFF
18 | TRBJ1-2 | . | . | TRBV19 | TGTGCCAGTAGTATAGGAGGGGATATGCGTCGTTTAGGCTATGGCTACACCTTC | CASSIGGDMRRLGYGYTF
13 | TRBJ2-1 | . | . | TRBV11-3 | TGTGCCAGCAGCTTAGTTCCGATCGATGAGCAGTTCTTC | CASSLVPIDEQFF
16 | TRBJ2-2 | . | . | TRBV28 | TGTGCCAGCACCCCCGCTCCGGGACTGCGGAACCGGGGAGCTGTTTTT | CASTPAPGLRNRGAVF
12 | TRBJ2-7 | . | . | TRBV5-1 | TGCGCCAGCAGCTTGGATGGCGGCGGGCAGTACTTC | CASSLDGGGQYF
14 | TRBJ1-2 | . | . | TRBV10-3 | TGTGCCATCAGTGACGAGTCATCATCCCGTGGCTACACCTTC | CAISDESSSRGYTF
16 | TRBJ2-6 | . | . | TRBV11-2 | TGTGCCAGCATCCCCGACGGGGACTCTGGGGCCAACGTCCTGACTTTC | CASIPDGDSGANVLTF
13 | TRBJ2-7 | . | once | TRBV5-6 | TGTGCCAGCAGCTTGCGGAGGGTTTACGAGCAGTACTTC | CASSLRRVYEQYF
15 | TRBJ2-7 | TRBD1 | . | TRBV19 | TGTGCCAGTAGTATATCCGGGACAGGGGGCTACGAGCAGTACTTC | CASSISGTGGYEQYF
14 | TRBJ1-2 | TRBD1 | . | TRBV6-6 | TGTGCCAGCAGTGCAAACGGACAGGGACCTGGCTACACCTTC | CASSANGQGPGYTF
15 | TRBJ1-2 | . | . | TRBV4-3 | TGCGCCAGCAGCCTATCCTGGGGTTTGGACTATGGCTACACCTTC | CASSLSWGLDYGYTF
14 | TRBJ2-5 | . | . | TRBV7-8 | TGTGCCAGCAGCTTAGGTACAGCCAGAGAGACCCAGTACTTC | CASSLGTARETQYF
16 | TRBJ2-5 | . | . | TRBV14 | TGTGCCAGCAGCCAAGGACCTAAGGGCGGAGAAGAGACCCAGTACTTC | CASSQGPKGGEETQYF
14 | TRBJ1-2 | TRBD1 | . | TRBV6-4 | TGTGCCAGCAGTATCGGACAGGGGGGACATGGCTACACCTTC | CASSIGQGGHGYTF
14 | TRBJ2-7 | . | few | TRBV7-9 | TGTGCCAGCAGCCCTAGCGCCCAGAGATACGAGCAGTACTTC | CASSPSAQRYEQYF
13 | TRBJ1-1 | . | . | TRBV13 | TGTGCCAGCAGCCTCAGGCCTCTCACTGAAGCTTTCTTT | CASSLRPLTEAFF
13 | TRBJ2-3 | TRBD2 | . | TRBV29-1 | TGCAGCGTTGGGAAGCTAGCGGGAGATACGCAGTATTTT | CSVGKLAGDTQYF
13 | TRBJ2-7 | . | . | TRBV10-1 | TGCGCCAGCAGTGAGGGTGGGCGTTACGAGCAGTACTTC | CASSEGGRYEQYF
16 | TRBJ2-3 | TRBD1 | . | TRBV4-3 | TGCGCCAGCAGCCCGACTGACAGGGGAGGCCCAGATACGCAGTATTTT | CASSPTDRGGPDTQYF
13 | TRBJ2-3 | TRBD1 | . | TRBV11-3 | TGTGCCAGCAGCTTAGGGACAGGCGATACGCAGTATTTT | CASSLGTGDTQYF
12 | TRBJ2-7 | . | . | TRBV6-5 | TGTGCCAGCAGCGGGCGTTGGGGGGAGCAGTACTTC | CASSGRWGEQYF
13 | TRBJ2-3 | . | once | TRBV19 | TGTGCCAGTAGTCGGCGGGAACCAGATACGCAGTATTTT | CASSRREPDTQYF
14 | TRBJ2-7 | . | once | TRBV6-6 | TGTGCCACCACAAGGGGGGTTGGCTCCTACGAGCAGTACTTC | CATTRGVGSYEQYF
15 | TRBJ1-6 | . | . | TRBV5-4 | TGTGCCAGCAGCTTGGACTCAGCCTATAATTCACCCCTCCACTTT | CASSLDSAYNSPLHF
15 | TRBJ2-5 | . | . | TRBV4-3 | TGCGCCAGCAGCCAAGGAATGGGGCAGGGGCAGACCCAGTACTTC | CASSQGMGQGQTQYF
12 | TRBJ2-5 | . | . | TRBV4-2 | TGTGCCAGCAGCCAAGCGGGGGAGACCCAGTACTTC | CASSQAGETQYF
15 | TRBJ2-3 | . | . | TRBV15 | TGTGCCACCAGCCCCCTACAGGGAGGTACAGATACGCAGTATTTT | CATSPLQGGTDTQYF
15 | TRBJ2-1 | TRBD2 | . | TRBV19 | TGTGCCAGTAGTATTTTGGGCGGGGGGGCAACTGAGCAGTTCTTC | CASSILGGGATEQFF
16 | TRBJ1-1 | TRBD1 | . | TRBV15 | TGTGCCACCAGCAGAGAGGCAGGGGGCCTGAACACTGAAGCTTTCTTT | CATSREAGGLNTEAFF
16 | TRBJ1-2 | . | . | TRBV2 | TGTGCCAGCAGTGAAGCGGAAGACATCAAGATATATGGCTACACCTTC | CASSEAEDIKIYGYTF
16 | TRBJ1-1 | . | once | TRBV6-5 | TGTGCCAGCAGTTACTCGAGTCCGGACGGCCGCACTGAAGCTTTCTTT | CASSYSSPDGRTEAFF
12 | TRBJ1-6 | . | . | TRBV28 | TGTGCCAGCAGCGGTTCAGGGTCACCCCTCCACTTT | CASSGSGSPLHF
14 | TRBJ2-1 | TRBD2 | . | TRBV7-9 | TGTGCCAGCAGCTTTAGTACGGGAGGGGATGAGCAGTTCTTC | CASSFSTGGDEQFF
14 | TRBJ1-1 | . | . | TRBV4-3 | TGCGCCAGCAGCCCAGGAGTTAGGGGGGATGAAGCTTTCTTT | CASSPGVRGDEAFF
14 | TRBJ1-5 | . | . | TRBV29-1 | TGCAGCGTGGCAGAGGTTGGGGCCAATCAGCCCCAGCATTTT | CSVAEVGANQPQHF
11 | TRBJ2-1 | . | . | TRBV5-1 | TGCGCCAGCAGCTTGGCCGGTGAGCAGTTCTTC | CASSLAGEQFF
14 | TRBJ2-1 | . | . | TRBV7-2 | TGTGCCAGCAGCAAACCCGCCCTTTACAATGAGCAGTTCTTC | CASSKPALYNEQFF
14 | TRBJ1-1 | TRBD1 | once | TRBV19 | TGTGCCAGTAGTAGTAACAGGGGAAACACTGAAGCTTTCTTT | CASSSNRGNTEAFF
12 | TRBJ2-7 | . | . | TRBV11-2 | TGTGCCAGCAGCTCAGCCCCCTACGAGCAGTACTTC | CASSSAPYEQYF
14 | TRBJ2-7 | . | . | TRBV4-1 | TGCGCCAGCAGCCAAGCCCCGGGTGCCTACGAGCAGTACTTC | CASSQAPGAYEQYF
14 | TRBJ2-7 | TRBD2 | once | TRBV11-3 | TGTGCCAGCACCTCACCGCGGGAGCGTTACGAGCAGTACTTC | CASTSPRERYEQYF
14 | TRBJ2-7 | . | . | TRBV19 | TGTGCCAGTACCCCCCGGGACACATTTGGGGAGCAGTACTTC | CASTPRDTFGEQYF
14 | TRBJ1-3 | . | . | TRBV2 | TGTGCCAGCAGTGAATTTGATCCCGGAAACACCATATATTTT | CASSEFDPGNTIYF
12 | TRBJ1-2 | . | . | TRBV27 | TGTGCCAGCACGTCTCTCGGCCAGGGCTACACCTTC | CASTSLGQGYTF
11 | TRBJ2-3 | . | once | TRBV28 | TGTGCCAGCAGTATCGCAGATACGCAGTATTTT | CASSIADTQYF
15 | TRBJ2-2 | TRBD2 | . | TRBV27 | TGTGCCAGCAGTTTATGGGAGGGGTTCACCGGGGAGCTGTTTTTT | CASSLWEGFTGELFF
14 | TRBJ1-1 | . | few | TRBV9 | TGTGCCAGCAGCGCTGGAGGGGAGGCCACTGAAGCTTTCTTT | CASSAGGEATEAFF
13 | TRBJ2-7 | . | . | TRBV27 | TGTGCCAGCAGTTTGAGGTTAGCTTACGAGCAGTACTTC | CASSLRLAYEQYF
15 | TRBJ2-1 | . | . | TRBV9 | TGTGCCAGCAGCCCGGGGGCTAGCTCCTACAATGAGCAGTTCTTC | CASSPGASSYNEQFF
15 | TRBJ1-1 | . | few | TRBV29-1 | TGCAGCGTTGATTGGATAGGGTTCAGGAACACTGAAGCTTTCTTT | CSVDWIGFRNTEAFF
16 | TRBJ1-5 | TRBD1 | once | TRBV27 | TGTGCCAGCAGTTTAATCCCGGGACAGGGTCTATTGGCCCAGCATTTT | CASSLIPGQGLLAQHF
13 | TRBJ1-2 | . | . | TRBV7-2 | TGTGCCAGCAGCTTACAGGGGTTTGATGGCTACACCTTC | CASSLQGFDGYTF
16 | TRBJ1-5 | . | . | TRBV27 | TGTGCCAGCAGTTTAAGAAGGGGAGGAAGCAATCAGCCCCAGCATTTT | CASSLRRGGSNQPQHF
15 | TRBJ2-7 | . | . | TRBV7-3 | TGTGCCAGCAGCTTAGTACCAGGGGCGAGGCACGAGCAGTACTTC | CASSLVPGARHEQYF